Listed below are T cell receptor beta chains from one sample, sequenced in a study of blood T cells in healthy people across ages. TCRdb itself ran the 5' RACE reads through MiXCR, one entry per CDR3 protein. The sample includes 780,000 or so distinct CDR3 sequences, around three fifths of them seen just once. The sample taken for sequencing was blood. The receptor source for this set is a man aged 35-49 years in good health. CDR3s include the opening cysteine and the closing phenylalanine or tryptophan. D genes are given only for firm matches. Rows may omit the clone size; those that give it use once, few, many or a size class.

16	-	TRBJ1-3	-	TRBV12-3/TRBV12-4	TGTGCCAGCAGTTTAGCCCAACAGAGCTCTGGAAACACCATATATTTT	CASSLAQQSSGNTIYF
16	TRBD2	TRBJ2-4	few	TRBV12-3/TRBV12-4	TGTGCCAGCGGACGAGCGGGAGGCCTAGCCAAAAACATTCAGTACTTC	CASGRAGGLAKNIQYF
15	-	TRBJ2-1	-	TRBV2	TGTGCCAGCAGCGAACCATCCCAGGGAGATAATGAGCAGTTCTTC	CASSEPSQGDNEQFF
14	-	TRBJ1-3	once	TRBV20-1	TGCAGTGCTAGTAAGGCGGTATTTGAAAACACCATATATTTT	CSASKAVFENTIYF
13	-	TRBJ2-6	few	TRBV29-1	TGCAGCGTTCCGGCCTCTGGGGCCAACGTCCTGACTTTC	CSVPASGANVLTF
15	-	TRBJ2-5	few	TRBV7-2	TGTGCCAGCAGCTTAGGTGGACGTATGCAAGAGACCCAGTACTTC	CASSLGGRMQETQYF
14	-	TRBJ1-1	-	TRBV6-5	TGTGCCAGCAGTTACAACGACGGGGGCACTGAAGCTTTCTTT	CASSYNDGGTEAFF
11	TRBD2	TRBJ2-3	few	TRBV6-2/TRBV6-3	TGTGCCAGCACTAGCGGAGATACGCAGTATTTT	CASTSGDTQYF
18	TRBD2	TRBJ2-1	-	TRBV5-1	TGCGCCAGCAGCCCTCGACTAGCGGGGGCCGGGTCTCACAATGAGCAGTTCTTC	CASSPRLAGAGSHNEQFF
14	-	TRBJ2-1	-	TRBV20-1	TGCAGTGCTAGTGAGGTAGCTGGCTACAATGAGCAGTTCTTC	CSASEVAGYNEQFF
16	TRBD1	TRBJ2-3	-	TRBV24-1	TGTGCCACCGGGACAGGTTCCCCTGCTGGCACAGATACGCAGTATTTT	CATGTGSPAGTDTQYF
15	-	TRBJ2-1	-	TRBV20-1	TGCAGTGCTTTGAGCGAAAGGGTCTCCTACAATGAGCAGTTCTTC	CSALSERVSYNEQFF
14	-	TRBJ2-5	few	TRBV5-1	TGCGCCAGCAGCTTAGATACCTACTCGGAGACCCAGTACTTC	CASSLDTYSETQYF
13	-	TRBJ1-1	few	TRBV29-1	TGCAGCGTTCAACGTCTGGAGAACACTGAAGCTTTCTTT	CSVQRLENTEAFF
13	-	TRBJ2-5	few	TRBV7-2	TGTGCCAGCAGCTTAGCGTTTCAAGAGACCCAGTACTTC	CASSLAFQETQYF
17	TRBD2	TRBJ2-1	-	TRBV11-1	TGTGCCAGCAGCTTAGATTATCAGCGGGATGCCTACAATGAGCAGTTCTTC	CASSLDYQRDAYNEQFF
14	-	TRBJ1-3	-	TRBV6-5	TGTGCCAGCAGCCAATCGGTCTCTGGAAACACCATATATTTT	CASSQSVSGNTIYF
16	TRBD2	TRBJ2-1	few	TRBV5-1	TGCGCCAGCAGCTTGGAAGCGGGAGGCTTCTACAATGAGCAGTTCTTC	CASSLEAGGFYNEQFF
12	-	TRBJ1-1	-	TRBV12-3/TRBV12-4	TGTGCCAGCAGGGTAAACAGGGACGAAGCTTTCTTT	CASRVNRDEAFF
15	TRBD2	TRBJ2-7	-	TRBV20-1	TGCAGTGCTAGAGATCTACTAGCGGGCCCCTACGAGCAGTACTTC	CSARDLLAGPYEQYF
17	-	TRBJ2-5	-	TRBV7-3	TGTGCCAGCAGCCGCCCGGGGGGCCTGGGCCAACAAGAGACCCAGTACTTC	CASSRPGGLGQQETQYF
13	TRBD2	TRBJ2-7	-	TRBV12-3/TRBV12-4	TGTGCCAGCAGTATGGGACTAGCGAGTGAGCAGTACTTC	CASSMGLASEQYF
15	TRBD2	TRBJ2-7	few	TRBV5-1	TGCGCCAGCAGCGATGTCCTAGCGGGAGCCTACGAGCAGTACTTC	CASSDVLAGAYEQYF
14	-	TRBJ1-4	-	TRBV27	TGTGCCAGCAGTTTACGGCCGAGGAATGAAAAACTGTTTTTT	CASSLRPRNEKLFF
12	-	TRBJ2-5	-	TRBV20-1	TGCAGTGCCTTAGCTGTGGAGGAGACCCAGTACTTC	CSALAVEETQYF
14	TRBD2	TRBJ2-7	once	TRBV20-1	TGCAGTGCCCCCCGCCCCGGGACTACCTACGAGCAGTACTTC	CSAPRPGTTYEQYF
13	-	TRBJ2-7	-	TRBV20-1	TGCAGTGCCCTAGGGTCCCAGTGGGCCGAGCAGTACTTC	CSALGSQWAEQYF
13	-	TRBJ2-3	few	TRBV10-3	TGTGCCATCATCAGGGACGGCACAGATACGCAGTATTTT	CAIIRDGTDTQYF
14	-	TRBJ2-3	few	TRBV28	TGTGCCAGCAGTTTCTCGGACACCACAGATACGCAGTATTTT	CASSFSDTTDTQYF
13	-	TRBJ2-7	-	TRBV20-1	TGCAGTGCTAGTCTCAGTGGGAGGCACGAGCAGTACTTC	CSASLSGRHEQYF
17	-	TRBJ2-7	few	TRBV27	TGTGCCAGCAGTTTATCCCATACGGCCAAAAGCTCCTACGAGCAGTACTTC	CASSLSHTAKSSYEQYF
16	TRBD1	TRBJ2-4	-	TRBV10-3	TGTGCCATCAGTTCTACGTCGGGACAGGGGGCGGGGGAGCAGTACTTC	CAISSTSGQGAGEQYF
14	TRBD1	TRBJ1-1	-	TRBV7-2	TGTGCCAGCAGCCGGGACAGGGTGAACCCTGAAGCTTTCTTT	CASSRDRVNPEAFF
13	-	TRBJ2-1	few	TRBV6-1	TGTGCCAGCAGTGAAGAACTATTAAGTGAGCAGTTCTTC	CASSEELLSEQFF
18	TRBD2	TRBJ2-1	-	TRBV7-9	TGTGCCAGCAGCGCCTCCCCCGGGACTAGCGGTTCTTACAATGAGCAGTTCTTC	CASSASPGTSGSYNEQFF
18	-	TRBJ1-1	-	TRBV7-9	TGTGCCAGCAGCTTAGATGAAAAGGAGATAACCTCTAACACTGAAGCTTTCTTT	CASSLDEKEITSNTEAFF
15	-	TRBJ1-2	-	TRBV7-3	TGTGCCAGCAGCTTCGATCCCCCCCCGAACTATGGCTACACCTTC	CASSFDPPPNYGYTF
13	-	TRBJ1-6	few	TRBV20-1	TGCAGTGCTAGTGGTGGGCGGGATTCACCCCTCCACTTT	CSASGGRDSPLHF
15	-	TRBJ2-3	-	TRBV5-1	TGCGCCAGCAGCTTGTGGAACCCTAACACAGATACGCAGTATTTT	CASSLWNPNTDTQYF
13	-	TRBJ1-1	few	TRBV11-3	TGTGCCAGCAGCTCACCCAGGGCGCATGAAGCTTTCTTT	CASSSPRAHEAFF
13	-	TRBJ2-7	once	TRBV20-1	TGCAGTGCTAGAGCCCAACGTGGCTACGAGCAGTACTTC	CSARAQRGYEQYF
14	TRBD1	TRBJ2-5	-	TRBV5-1	TGCGCCAGCAGCTTACGACAGGGTCTCGAGACCCAGTACTTC	CASSLRQGLETQYF
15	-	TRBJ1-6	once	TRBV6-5	TGTGCCAGCAGTTACGAGGGGACGGGGAATTCACCCCTCCACTTT	CASSYEGTGNSPLHF
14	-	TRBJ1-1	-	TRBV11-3	TGTGCCAGCAGCTCCGTACAGGCGAGCACTGAAGCTTTCTTT	CASSSVQASTEAFF
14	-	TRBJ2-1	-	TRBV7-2	TGTGCCAGCAGCTTAATGAGGACTGGTGGAGAGCAGTTCTTC	CASSLMRTGGEQFF
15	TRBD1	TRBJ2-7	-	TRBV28	TGTGCCAGCAGTTCACTCGGACAGGGGGACTACGAGCAGTACTTC	CASSSLGQGDYEQYF
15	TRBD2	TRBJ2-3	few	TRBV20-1	TGCAGTGCTCCCAGCGCTAGCGGTTCGCGGGATACGCAGTATTTT	CSAPSASGSRDTQYF
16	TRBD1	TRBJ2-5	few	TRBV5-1	TGCGCCAGCAGCTTTGTGGGACAGGGAATAACGGAGGAGCAGTACTTC	CASSFVGQGITEEQYF
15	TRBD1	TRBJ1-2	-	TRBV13	TGTGCCAGCAGCTCCCGGGGGACAGGCGGCTATGGCTACACCTTC	CASSSRGTGGYGYTF
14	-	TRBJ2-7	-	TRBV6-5	TGTGCCAGCAGGAGAGGTGTCGGATCCTACGAGCAGTACTTC	CASRRGVGSYEQYF
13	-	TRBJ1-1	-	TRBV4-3	TGCGCCAGCAGCCAGGGCGATGACACTGAAGCTTTCTTT	CASSQGDDTEAFF
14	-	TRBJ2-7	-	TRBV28	TGTGCCAGCAGTTTGGTTACGGGGTACTACGAGCAGTACTTC	CASSLVTGYYEQYF
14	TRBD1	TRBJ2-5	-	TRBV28	TGTGCCAGCAGTAAGGGACAGGCCTTGGGGACCCAGTACTTC	CASSKGQALGTQYF
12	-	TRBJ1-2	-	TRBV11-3	TGTGCCGGATCACCAGGGTACTATGGCTACACCTTC	CAGSPGYYGYTF
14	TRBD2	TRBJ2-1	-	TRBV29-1	TGCAGCGTTAGGAGCGGGAGACCCCACAATGAGCAGTTCTTC	CSVRSGRPHNEQFF